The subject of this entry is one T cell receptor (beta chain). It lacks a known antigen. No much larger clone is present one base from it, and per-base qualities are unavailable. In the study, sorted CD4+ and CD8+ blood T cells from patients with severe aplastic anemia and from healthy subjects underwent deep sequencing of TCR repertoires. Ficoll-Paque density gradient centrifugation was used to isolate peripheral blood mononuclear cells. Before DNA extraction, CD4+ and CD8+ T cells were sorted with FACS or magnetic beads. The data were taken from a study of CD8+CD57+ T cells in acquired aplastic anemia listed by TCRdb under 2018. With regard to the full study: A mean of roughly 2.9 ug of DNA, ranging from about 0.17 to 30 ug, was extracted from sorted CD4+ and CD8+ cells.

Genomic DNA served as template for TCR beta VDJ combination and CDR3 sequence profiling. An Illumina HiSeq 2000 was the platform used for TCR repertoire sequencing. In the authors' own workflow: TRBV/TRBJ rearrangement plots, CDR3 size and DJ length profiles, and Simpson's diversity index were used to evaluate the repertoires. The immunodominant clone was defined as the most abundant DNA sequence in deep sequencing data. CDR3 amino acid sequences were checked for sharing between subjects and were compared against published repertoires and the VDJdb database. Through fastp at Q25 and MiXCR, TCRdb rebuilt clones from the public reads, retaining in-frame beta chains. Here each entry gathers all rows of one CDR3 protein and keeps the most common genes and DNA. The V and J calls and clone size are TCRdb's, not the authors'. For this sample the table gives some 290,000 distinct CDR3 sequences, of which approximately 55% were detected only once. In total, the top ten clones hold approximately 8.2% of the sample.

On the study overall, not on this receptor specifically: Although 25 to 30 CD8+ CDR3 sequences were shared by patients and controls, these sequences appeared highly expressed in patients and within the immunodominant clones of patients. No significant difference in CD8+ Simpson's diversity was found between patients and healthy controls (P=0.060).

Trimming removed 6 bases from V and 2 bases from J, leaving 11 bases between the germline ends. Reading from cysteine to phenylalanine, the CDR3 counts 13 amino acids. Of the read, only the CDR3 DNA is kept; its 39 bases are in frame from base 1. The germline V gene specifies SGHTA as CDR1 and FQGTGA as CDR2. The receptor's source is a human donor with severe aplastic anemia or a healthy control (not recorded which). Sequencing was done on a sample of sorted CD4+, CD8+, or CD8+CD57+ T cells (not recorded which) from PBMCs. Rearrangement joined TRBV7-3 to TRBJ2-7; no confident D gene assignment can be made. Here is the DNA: TGTGCCAGCAGTTCCCGCCGCACCTACGAGCAGTACTTC. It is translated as CASSSRRTYEQYF.